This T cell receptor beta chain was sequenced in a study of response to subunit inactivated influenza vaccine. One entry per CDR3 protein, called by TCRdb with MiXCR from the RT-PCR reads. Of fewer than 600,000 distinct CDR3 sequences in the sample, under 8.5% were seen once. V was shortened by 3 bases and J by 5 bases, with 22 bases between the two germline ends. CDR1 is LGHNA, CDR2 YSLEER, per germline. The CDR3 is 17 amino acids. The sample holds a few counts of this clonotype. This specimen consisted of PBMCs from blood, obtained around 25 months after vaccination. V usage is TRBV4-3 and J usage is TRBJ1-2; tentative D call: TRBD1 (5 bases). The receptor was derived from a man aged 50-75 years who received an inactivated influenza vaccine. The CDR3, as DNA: TGCGCCAGCAGCCAGTTCGCGGGTGGGGCGGGCGAATATGGCTACACCTTC. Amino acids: CASSQFAGGAGEYGYTF.